Following are 28 T cell receptor beta chains from one sample sequenced in a study of shared clonotypes between healthy human individuals. Repertoires were generated with immunoSEQ multiplex PCR, while TCRdb's copy carries only in-frame clones and drops some. The sample shows about 1 million clones, roughly 70% of them seen only once. The sequenced material came from memory CD4+ T cells sorted from blood. The subset: CD45RA-negative fraction. These receptors all stem from a young man in good health.

This clone has a count of ten or more. The J gene is TRBJ1-1, the V gene TRBV6-5; D gene unclear. Trimming cost V 4 bases and J 6 bases, with 15 bases left between them. The CDR3 has 14 residues. Germline V gene sequence: CDR1 MNHEY, CDR2 SVGAGI. CDR3 sequence reads: CASSSPSLKPEAFF. The CDR3 coding sequence is TGTGCCAGCAGTTCCCCGTCTCTGAAGCCTGAAGCTTTCTTT.

This clone was recorded at least ten times. V and J are TRBV27 and TRBJ2-7; the D call may be TRBD1 or TRBD2 (5 bases each). Germline V gene sequence: CDR1 MNHEY, CDR2 SMNVEV (reference sequence). Trimming pared 3 bases from V and 2 bases from J, leaving 8 bases between. This CDR3 is 13 amino acids long. The CDR3 is CASSLGVTYEQYF. CDR3 DNA sequence: TGTGCCAGCAGTTTGGGGGTCACCTACGAGCAGTACTTC.

The gene calls are TRBV7-8 and TRBJ2-4; D tentatively reads TRBD1 or TRBD2 (5 bases each). V was pared by 4 bases and J by 9 bases, with 16 bases between. The CDR3 totals 14 residues. Per germline, CDR1 SGHVS and CDR2 FQNEAQ. The CDR3 sequence is CASSSGTVSSIQYF. CDR3 sequence (DNA): TGTGCCAGCAGCTCCGGGACCGTGAGTAGCATTCAGTACTTC.

This chain connects TRBV6-1 to TRBJ1-5; D call uncertain. Germline V CDR1 and CDR2: MNHNS, SASEGT. CDR3 length: 16 residues. V was shortened by 1 base and J by 1 base, with 11 bases between the two germline ends. The CDR3 sequence is CASSEGSVGSNQPQHF. CDR3 in DNA: TGTGCCAGCAGTGAAGGGAGCGTCGGGAGCAATCAGCCCCAGCATTTT.

This chain links TRBV5-1 with TRBJ1-4; tentatively, D is TRBD1 (5 bases). Germline-derived CDR1 and CDR2 are SGHRS and YFSETQ. V lost 3 bases and J lost 0, with 9 bases in between. The CDR3 loop spans 15 amino acids. The CDR3 DNA follows: TGCGCCAGCAGCTGGGGACGATCAACTAATGAAAAACTGTTTTTT. Its translation: CASSWGRSTNEKLFF.

The rearrangement links TRBV7-2 to TRBJ1-3, with 8 nucleotides matching TRBD1. V lost 5 bases to trimming and J lost 2 bases; unmatched junction nucleotides: 5. The CDR3 extends over 15 amino acids. CDR1 and CDR2 from the germline V gene are SGHTA and FQGNSA. CDR3 amino acids: CASSNGQGAGNTIYF. CDR3 nucleotides: TGTGCCAGCAGCAACGGACAGGGCGCTGGAAACACCATATATTTT.

This clone has more than one count but fewer than ten. J is TRBJ2-4 and V is TRBV2, with D perhaps TRBD1 or TRBD2 (5 bases each). The V and J ends lost 8 bases and 3 bases respectively, with 29 bases between them. The length of the CDR3 is 19 residues. CDR1 SNHLY and CDR2 FYNNEI come from the germline V gene. DNA of the CDR3: TGTGCCAGCGAGCCCGATCTTCGACACTTAGGGGACGACAAAAACATTCAGTACTTC. It codes for CASEPDLRHLGDDKNIQYF.

About this clone: Distinct nucleotide sequences in the sample also encode this CDR3. The chain employs TRBV6-5 and TRBJ2-3; no firm D call. V was cut by 5 bases and J by 6 bases, with 6 bases left in between. The germline gives CDR1 MNHEY, CDR2 SVGAGI. This CDR3 spans 11 amino acids. CDR3 in DNA: TGTGCCAGCAGTCAAGGGGATACGCAGTATTTT. Translated, it gives CASSQGDTQYF.

This chain uses TRBV15 with TRBJ1-2, with D perhaps matching TRBD1 (5 bases). V was shortened by 2 bases and J by 2 bases, with 15 bases between the two germline ends. The length of the CDR3 is 16 residues. Looked up from germline, CDR1 is LNHNV and CDR2 is YYDKDF (reference sequence). CDR3: CATSRIITGRNYGYTF. CDR3 DNA sequence: TGTGCCACCAGCAGAATAATAACGGGACGGAACTATGGCTACACCTTC.

V is TRBV15 and J is TRBJ1-5; the D is unclear. This CDR3 comprises 14 residues. Per germline, CDR1 LNHNV and CDR2 YYDKDF (reference sequence). Trimming shortened V by 1 base and J by 0 bases, and 4 bases separated the two germline ends. The CDR3 protein is CATSRGVSNQPQHF. The CDR3 nucleotides read TGTGCCACCAGCAGAGGGGTTAGCAATCAGCCCCAGCATTTT.

This chain links TRBV18 with TRBJ2-5; D perhaps matches TRBD1 (6 bases). Trimming removed 8 bases from V and 1 base from J, with 8 bases in between. Germline CDR1 is KGHSH and CDR2 is LQKENI. The CDR3 is 12 residues long. This CDR3 reads CASRTAQETQYF. The CDR3 nucleotides read TGTGCCAGCCGGACAGCCCAAGAGACCCAGTACTTC.

The rearrangement links TRBV5-1 to TRBJ1-1, with TRBD1 as a possible D gene (5 bases). V lost 4 bases to trimming and J lost 1 base, with 14 bases between them. Germline CDR1 reads SGHRS; CDR2 reads YFSETQ. The CDR3 consists of 15 residues. DNA for the CDR3: TGCGCCAGCAGCGCCCTTCTCGGGGGGAACACTGAAGCTTTCTTT. Translation: CASSALLGGNTEAFF.

The chain is built from TRBV7-9 and TRBJ2-5; 12 nucleotides agree with TRBD2. Germline values: CDR1 SEHNR, CDR2 FQNEAQ (reference sequence). Trimming took 1 base from V and 2 from J; bases not matched to a gene: 2. The CDR3 is made up of 16 amino acids. In nucleotides, the CDR3 is TGTGCCAGCAGCTTAGGGACTAGCGGGACTCAAGAGACCCAGTACTTC. Its protein is CASSLGTSGTQETQYF.

The chain is built from TRBV29-1 and TRBJ1-5; possibly TRBD1 for D (6 bases). CDR1 and CDR2 from the germline V gene are SQVTM and ANQGSEA. CDR3 size: 12 residues. Trimming cost V 5 bases and J 3 bases, with 8 bases left between them. CDR3 residues: CSVRDNNQPQHF. The CDR3 nucleotides are TGCAGCGTTCGGGACAACAATCAGCCCCAGCATTTT.

CDR3 sequence: CAWSAWGQAGNSPLHF. In nucleotides, the CDR3 is TGTGCCTGGAGCGCCTGGGGGCAGGCGGGCAATTCACCCCTCCACTTT. The chain combines TRBV30 with TRBJ1-6; D may be TRBD1 (6 bases). The V gene lost 3 bases and the J gene lost 7 bases, with 19 bases spanning the gap. CDR1 is GTSNPN and CDR2 is SVGIG in the germline V gene (reference sequence). The CDR3 sequence is 16 residues long. The entire variable domain, with the rest obtained from reference TRBV30 and TRBJ1-6, is as follows: SQTIHQWPATLVQPVGSPLSLECTVEGTSNPNLYWYRQAAGRGLQLLFYSVGIGQISSEVPQNLSASRPQDRQFILSSKKLLLSDSGFYLCAWSAWGQAGNSPLHFGNGTRLTVT.

The chain recombines TRBV19 with TRBJ2-3; D not resolved. The CDR3 runs 16 residues. The V and J ends lost 2 bases and 4 bases respectively, with 16 bases between them. Germline values: CDR1 LNHDA, CDR2 SQIVND (reference sequence). The CDR3 DNA follows: TGTGCCAGTAGTATATCCCCTATCCCCCTCTCAGATACGCAGTATTTT. Protein product: CASSISPIPLSDTQYF.

The CDR3 sequence: CASSWGEANVLTF. The CDR3 coding sequence is TGTGCCAGCAGCTGGGGGGAAGCCAACGTCCTGACTTTC. The chain employs TRBV5-5 and TRBJ2-6; D is perhaps TRBD2 (6 bases). The CDR3 extends over 13 amino acids. Germline V CDR1 and CDR2: SGHKS, YYEKEE (reference sequence). The germline V and J ends were trimmed by 3 bases and 7 bases, with 8 bases remaining between them.

This rearrangement joins TRBV21-1 to TRBJ2-1; the DNA was not used to check the table's D call, TRBD1. TRBV21-1 is shown as a pseudogene. CDR3 length: 20 residues. CDR3 DNA: TGTGCCAGCAGCAAAGAGTCCGACATCTCGAGAAGGGGCACCTACAATGAGCAGTTCTTC. Encoded protein: CASSKESDISRRGTYNEQFF.

V usage is TRBV7-9 and J usage is TRBJ1-1; D unresolved. Germline CDR1 SEHNR, CDR2 FQNEAQ (reference sequence). The CDR3 is made up of 13 amino acids. Between the trimmed V and J ends, which lost 0 bases and 4 bases, there was a span of 6 bases. The CDR3 loop is CASSLAFATEAFF. CDR3 sequence (DNA): TGTGCCAGCAGCTTAGCATTCGCCACTGAAGCTTTCTTT.

This chain joins TRBV6-1 and TRBJ2-1; D uncertain. Trimming pared 8 bases from V and 6 bases from J, leaving 17 bases between. Germline CDR1 is MNHNS and CDR2 is SASEGT. The CDR3 extends over 14 amino acids. The CDR3 DNA sequence: TGTGCCAGCCTAGGGTCCTCTAGGAGCAATGAGCAGTTCTTC. It yields the protein CASLGSSRSNEQFF.

This chain uses TRBV10-3 with TRBJ1-1; D might be TRBD1 (5 bases). Trimming removed 0 bases from V and 0 bases from J, with 11 bases in between. CDR3 size: 16 residues. The germline gives CDR1 ENHRY, CDR2 SYGVKD. The CDR3 protein is CAISESLGQVNTEAFF. The CDR3 region has the DNA TGTGCCATCAGTGAGTCATTGGGGCAGGTGAACACTGAAGCTTTCTTT.

This clone appeared once. The chain uses TRBV10-3 and TRBJ2-2; TRBD2 matches 16 bases. The V gene end was trimmed by 2 bases and the J gene end by 5 bases; junction bases not matched to a gene: 11. CDR3 length: 20 residues. Per the germline V gene, CDR1 is ENHRY and CDR2 is SYGVKD. The CDR3 sequence: CAISEKLPGLAGGRTGELFF. DNA for the CDR3: TGTGCCATCAGTGAGAAATTGCCGGGACTAGCGGGAGGGAGGACCGGGGAGCTGTTTTTT.

The chain recombines TRBV7-2 with TRBJ2-3, with TRBD2 as a possible D gene (5 bases). Looked up from germline, CDR1 is SGHTA and CDR2 is FQGNSA. The V end was cut by 3 bases, the J end by 1 base, with 17 bases between. The CDR3 runs to 17 residues. The CDR3 spells CASSLTAGGSGTDTQYF. DNA of the CDR3: TGTGCCAGCAGCTTGACGGCTGGTGGGAGCGGCACAGATACGCAGTATTTT.

The V call is TRBV27, the J call TRBJ1-1; 7 nucleotides match TRBD1. Germline trimming cut 4 bases from V and 7 bases from J; bases unmatched to any gene: 18. The CDR3 is 17 amino acids. In germline, CDR1 is MNHEY, CDR2 SMNVEV (reference sequence). The CDR3 coding sequence is TGTGCCAGCAGTTCCAGCTCTTGGGGACAGCAGGATAATGAAGCTTTCTTT. It codes for CASSSSSWGQQDNEAFF.

The V call is TRBV6-5, the J call TRBJ2-5; possible D gene TRBD2, 5 bases. The CDR3 has 13 residues. V gave up 6 bases and J gave up 7 bases, with 15 bases separating them. The germline gives CDR1 MNHEY, CDR2 SVGAGI. The CDR3 loop is CASRAPGEGTQYF. DNA for the CDR3: TGTGCCAGCAGGGCGCCCGGTGAGGGGACCCAGTACTTC.

The V gene is TRBV14, the J gene TRBJ2-4; D is ambiguous. Germline CDR1 and CDR2: SGHDN and FVKESK. The CDR3 runs 12 residues. The V gene lost 1 base and the J gene lost 12 bases, with 10 bases spanning the gap. The CDR3 bases are TGTGCCAGCAGCCAAGGTAGACGCTATCAGTACTTC. Protein sequence: CASSQGRRYQYF.

The rearrangement joins TRBV18 to TRBJ1-4; TRBD1 agrees at 9 bases. CDR3 length: 15 amino acids. Germline V gene sequence: CDR1 KGHSH, CDR2 LQKENI. The trim removed 2 bases at V and 4 bases at J, leaving 2 bases unmatched. The CDR3 loop reads CASSPGQGFNEKLFF. As DNA, the CDR3 is TGTGCCAGCTCACCAGGACAGGGGTTTAATGAAAAACTGTTTTTT. Filled out from reference TRBV18 and TRBJ1-4, the complete variable domain reads NAGVMQNPRHLVRRRGQEARLRCSPMKGHSHVYWYRQLPEEGLKFMVYLQKENIIDESGMPKERFSAEFPKEGPSILRIQQVVRGDSAAYFCASSPGQGFNEKLFFGSGTQLSVL.

This chain joins TRBV5-1 and TRBJ2-1, with 7 bases that match TRBD2. This CDR3 region has 15 residues. V shed 5 bases and J 2 bases; nucleotides not matched to a gene: 7. The V gene's germline CDR1 is SGHRS and CDR2 YFSETQ. The CDR3 region is CASSPRLAAYNEQFF. CDR3 bases: TGCGCCAGCAGTCCTCGGCTAGCGGCCTACAATGAGCAGTTCTTC. Full variable domain (remainder filled in from reference TRBV5-1 and TRBJ2-1): KAGVTQTPRYLIKTRGQQVTLSCSPISGHRSVSWYQQTPGQGLQFLFEYFSETQRNKGNFPGRFSGRQFSNSRSEMNVSTLELGDSALYLCASSPRLAAYNEQFFGPGTRLTVL.